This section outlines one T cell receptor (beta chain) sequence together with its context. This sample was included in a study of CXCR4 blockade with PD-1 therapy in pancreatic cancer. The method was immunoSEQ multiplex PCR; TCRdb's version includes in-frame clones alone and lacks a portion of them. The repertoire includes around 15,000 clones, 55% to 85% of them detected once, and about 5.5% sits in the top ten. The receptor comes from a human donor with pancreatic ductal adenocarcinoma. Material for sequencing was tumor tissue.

As DNA, the CDR3 is TGTGCCAGCAGCGCTCCGACAGCCGAAGCTTTCTTT. It is translated as CASSAPTAEAFF. The rearrangement uses TRBV9 and TRBJ1-1, with D possibly TRBD1 on 5 matching bases. Germline assignment: CDR1 SGDLS and CDR2 YYNGEE. V dropped 3 bases and J dropped 8 bases, with 11 bases sitting between them. This CDR3 spans 12 amino acids.